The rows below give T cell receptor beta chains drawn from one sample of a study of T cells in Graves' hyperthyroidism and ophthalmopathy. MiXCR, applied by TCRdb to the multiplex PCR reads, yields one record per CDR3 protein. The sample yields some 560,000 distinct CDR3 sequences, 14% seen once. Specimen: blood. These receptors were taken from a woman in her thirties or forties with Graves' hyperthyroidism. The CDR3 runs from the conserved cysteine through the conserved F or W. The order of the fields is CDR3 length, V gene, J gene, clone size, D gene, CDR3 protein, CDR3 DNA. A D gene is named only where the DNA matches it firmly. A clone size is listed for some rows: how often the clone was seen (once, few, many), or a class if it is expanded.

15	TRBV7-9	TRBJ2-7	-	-	CASSLASPGAYEQYF	TGTGCCAGCAGCTTAGCCTCGCCGGGGGCCTACGAGCAGTACTTC
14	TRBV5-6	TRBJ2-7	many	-	CASSSLFQEGEQYF	TGTGCCAGCAGCTCCCTTTTCCAGGAGGGCGAGCAGTACTTC
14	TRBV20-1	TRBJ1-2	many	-	CSARVAGRKDGYTF	TGCAGTGCTAGAGTCGCGGGTAGGAAGGATGGCTACACCTTC
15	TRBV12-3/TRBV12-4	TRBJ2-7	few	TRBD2	CASSPRSSGIYEQYF	TGTGCCAGCAGTCCCCGGAGTAGCGGGATATACGAGCAGTACTTC
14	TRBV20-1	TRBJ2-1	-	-	CSAPNAPSYNEQFF	TGCAGTGCCCCCAACGCGCCCTCCTACAATGAGCAGTTCTTC
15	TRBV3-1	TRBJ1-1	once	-	CASSPLDGGRTEAFF	TGTGCCAGCAGTCCCCTTGACGGGGGTCGCACTGAAGCTTTCTTT
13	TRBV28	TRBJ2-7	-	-	CASSPDRFYEQYF	TGTGCCAGCAGTCCAGACAGGTTCTACGAGCAGTACTTC
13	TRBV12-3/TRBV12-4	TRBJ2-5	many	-	CASSLGEQETQYF	TGTGCCAGCAGTTTGGGGGAACAAGAGACCCAGTACTTC
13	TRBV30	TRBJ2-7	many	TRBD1	CASRTGDPYEQYF	TGTGCCTCACGGACAGGGGATCCCTACGAGCAGTACTTC
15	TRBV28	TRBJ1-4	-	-	CASRALFAANEKLFF	TGTGCCAGCAGGGCACTTTTCGCGGCTAATGAAAAACTGTTTTTT
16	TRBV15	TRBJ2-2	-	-	CATSREEGRGTGELFF	TGTGCCACCAGCAGAGAAGAGGGAAGGGGCACCGGGGAGCTGTTTTTT
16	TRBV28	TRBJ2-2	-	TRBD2	CASSDRTSVLTGELFF	TGTGCCAGCAGCGATCGGACTAGCGTCCTTACCGGGGAGCTGTTTTTT